What follows are 23 T cell receptor beta chains derived from one specimen sequenced in a study of T cell responses to AZD1222 COVID-19 vaccine listed by TCRdb under 2021. The intended sense of this specimen's time point label: about 28 days (+/-7) after the second vaccine dose. Taken with the paper, the label for treatment or condition translates to: meningococcal conjugate vaccine given as trial control. The library was generated by the immunoSEQ multiplex PCR assay. Not all clones reach the TCRdb copy of this immuneACCESS table, which keeps in-frame sequences only. Checked studies attribute under half of the gap to unresolved V genes and leave the rest unexplained. For this sample there are about 200,000 clones; around 94% appear just once. Over 1.5% of the sample is held by the ten biggest clonotypes. Here the sequenced sample was peripheral blood, taken 28 days after the second dose of the MenACWY control vaccine. The receptors stem from an adult who received the MenACWY meningococcal vaccine as a control.

The chain combines TRBV4-1 with TRBJ1-3; D remains ambiguous. Germline CDR1 and CDR2: MGHRA and YSYEKL. The CDR3 totals 15 residues. Deletions cut 3 bases from V and 0 bases from J, with 9 bases between. The CDR3 spells CASSHIGSSGNTIYF. The CDR3 nucleotides read TGCGCCAGCAGCCATATAGGGTCCTCTGGAAACACCATATATTTT.

The chain links TRBV7-9 to TRBJ1-2; 8 nucleotides agree with TRBD1. V shed 1 base and J 7 bases; nucleotides not matched to a gene: 2. CDR1 and CDR2 (germline): SEHNR, FQNEAQ (reference sequence). This CDR3 has 13 residues. The CDR3 DNA reads as TGTGCCAGCAGCTTAGAGACAGGGGTTGGCTACACCTTC. Amino acid sequence: CASSLETGVGYTF.

The chain combines TRBV11-3 with TRBJ2-3; D gene uncertain. Trimming pared 5 bases from V and 2 bases from J, leaving 8 bases between. Germline V gives CDR1 SGHNT, CDR2 YENEEA. The CDR3 totals 13 residues. CDR3 bases: TGTGCCAGCAGCGCAGAAACCACAGATACGCAGTATTTT. This encodes CASSAETTDTQYF. The variable domain in full, with the rest retrieved from reference TRBV11-3 and TRBJ2-3, is EAGVVQSPRYKIIEKKQPVAFWCNPISGHNTLYWYLQNLGQGPELLIRYENEEAVDDSQLPKDRFSAERLKGVDSTLKIQPAELGDSAVYLCASSAETTDTQYFGPGTRLTVL.

This CDR3 reads CAGSDPYEQYF. In DNA, the CDR3 is TGTGCCGGTAGCGACCCCTACGAGCAGTACTTC. The V gene is TRBV6-5, the J gene TRBJ2-7; D may be TRBD2 (5 bases). Germline V gene data show CDR1 as MNHEY and CDR2 as SVGAGI. Trimming cost V 11 bases and J 2 bases, with 10 bases left between them. CDR3 length: 11 residues.

J is TRBJ1-1 and V is TRBV30, with 9 bases identical to TRBD1. In germline, CDR1 is GTSNPN, CDR2 SVGIG (reference sequence). V dropped 4 bases and J dropped 4; count of bases not matched to a gene: 7. The CDR3 contains 14 residues. The DNA of the CDR3 is TGTGCCTGGACCTTAGGACAGGGGCGCACTGAAGCTTTCTTT. Its protein is CAWTLGQGRTEAFF.

This clone came up once. The chain recombines TRBV13 with TRBJ2-4; 14 nucleotides align to TRBD2. Trimming took 3 bases from V and 1 from J; bases not matched to a gene: 11. Germline loops: CDR1 PRHDT, CDR2 FYEKMQ (reference sequence). This CDR3 contains 20 residues. CDR3 sequence (DNA): TGTGCCAGCAGCTTGGGGACTAGCGGGAGTAAAGGAGGGGCCAAAAACATTCAGTACTTC. Its protein product is CASSLGTSGSKGGAKNIQYF.

J is TRBJ2-7 and V is TRBV29-1; maybe TRBD2 (6 bases). Germline V lookup: CDR1 SQVTM, CDR2 ANQGSEA. V was trimmed by 1 base and J by 7 bases, leaving 14 bases between them. The CDR3 extends over 13 amino acids. Here the CDR3 reads CSVEASGVGEQYF. CDR3 DNA sequence: TGCAGCGTTGAAGCGTCGGGGGTTGGTGAGCAGTACTTC.

The chain recombines TRBV6-5 with TRBJ2-2; the D is unclear. The CDR3 sequence is 13 residues long. V gave up 5 bases and J gave up 4 bases, with 8 bases separating them. Germline lookup yields CDR1 MNHEY and CDR2 SVGAGI. The CDR3 sequence is CASSPSLTGELFF. In DNA, the CDR3 is TGTGCCAGCAGTCCCAGCCTCACCGGGGAGCTGTTTTTT.

The chain employs TRBV3-1 (or the pseudogene TRBV3-2) and TRBJ2-3, with a possible D match to TRBD2 (7 bases). V lost 1 base, J lost 3 bases, and 14 bases lay in between. Germline lookup yields CDR1 LGHDT and CDR2 YNNKEL (reference sequence). The CDR3 consists of 16 residues. CDR3 amino acids: CASSQVLRGLTDTQYF. The CDR3 nucleotides are TGTGCCAGCAGCCAAGTTCTGCGGGGGCTTACAGATACGCAGTATTTT.

This chain joins TRBV5-5 and TRBJ1-2; TRBD1 might be the D (5 bases). V lost 3 bases, J lost 5 bases, and 11 bases lay in between. This CDR3 has 13 residues. CDR1 is SGHKS, CDR2 YYEKEE, per germline (reference sequence). The CDR3 loop is CASSSGLNYGYTF. The CDR3 DNA reads as TGTGCCAGCAGCTCGGGACTTAATTATGGCTACACCTTC.

This clone was recorded only once. The gene calls are TRBV11-1 and TRBJ2-3, with D possibly being TRBD2 (5 bases). The V gene lost 1 base and the J gene lost 5 bases, with 10 bases spanning the gap. Per germline, CDR1 SGHAT and CDR2 FQDESV (reference sequence). The CDR3 spans 14 residues. The CDR3 coding sequence is TGTGCCAGCAGCTTAGACGGGGATGGAGATACGCAGTATTTT. This sequence encodes CASSLDGDGDTQYF.

The chain couples TRBV2 to TRBJ2-7; 8 nucleotides agree with TRBD1. Per germline, CDR1 SNHLY and CDR2 FYNNEI. CDR3 length equals 15 residues. With V trimmed by 6 bases and J by 3 bases, 10 bases remained unmatched. This CDR3 reads CASRVPRDRIYEQYF. Here the CDR3 DNA reads TGTGCCAGCAGGGTACCCCGGGACAGGATCTACGAGCAGTACTTC.

The chain combines TRBV15 with TRBJ1-3, with D possibly matching TRBD1 (6 bases). The germline V gene has CDR1 LNHNV and CDR2 YYDKDF (reference sequence). This CDR3 region has 15 residues. V lost 1 base and J lost 0, with 7 bases in between. CDR3 in amino acids: CATSRGTDSGNTIYF. Written as DNA, the CDR3 is TGTGCCACCAGCAGAGGGACAGACTCTGGAAACACCATATATTTT.

The chain combines TRBV7-2 with TRBJ2-1, with 9 bases matching TRBD2. This CDR3 spans 15 amino acids. The germline gives CDR1 SGHTA, CDR2 FQGNSA. The V gene end was trimmed by 4 bases and the J gene end by 3 bases; junction bases not matched to a gene: 4. The CDR3 here is CASSSGLANYNEQFF. CDR3 in DNA: TGTGCCAGCAGCTCCGGACTAGCGAACTACAATGAGCAGTTCTTC. Variable domain in full (rest from reference TRBV7-2 and TRBJ2-1): GAGVSQSPSNKVTEKGKDVELRCDPISGHTALYWYRQSLGQGLEFLIYFQGNSAPDKSGLPSDRFSAERTGGSVSTLTIQRTQQEDSAVYLCASSSGLANYNEQFFGPGTRLTVL.

V and J are TRBV5-4 and TRBJ1-1; no clear D. Germline V gives CDR1 SGHNT, CDR2 YYREEE (reference sequence). Trimming took 0 bases from V and 10 from J, leaving 10 bases between them. This CDR3 is built from 12 residues. CDR3 bases: TGTGCCAGCAGCTTGGGGGGAGTGGGAGCTTTCTTT. Protein: CASSLGGVGAFF.

The gene calls are TRBV2 and TRBJ1-5; no clear D. The V and J ends lost 8 bases and 0 bases respectively, with 17 bases between them. CDR3 length: 16 residues. Germline loops: CDR1 SNHLY, CDR2 FYNNEI. CDR3: CASAVLGEYSNQPQHF. CDR3 sequence (DNA): TGTGCCAGCGCAGTGTTAGGAGAATATAGCAATCAGCCCCAGCATTTT.

V gene TRBV3-1 (or the pseudogene TRBV3-2) combines with J gene TRBJ2-7, with no clear D. The V gene lost 0 bases and the J gene lost 6 bases, with 15 bases spanning the gap. The germline CDR1 and CDR2 sequences are LGHDT and YNNKEL (reference sequence). This CDR3 comprises 15 residues. The CDR3 reads CASSQDSVRVCEQYF. The CDR3 DNA reads as TGTGCCAGCAGCCAAGATTCCGTCCGGGTCTGCGAGCAGTACTTC.

This clone was observed once. This chain links TRBV5-1 with TRBJ2-7; D ambiguous. The CDR3 spans 15 residues. Germline CDR1 is SGHRS and CDR2 is YFSETQ. Trimming removed 4 bases at V and 0 bases at J, with 14 bases between. The CDR3 reads CASSPAGYISYEQYF. Here the CDR3 DNA reads TGCGCCAGCAGCCCGGCCGGGTATATCTCCTACGAGCAGTACTTC.

The rearrangement joins TRBV9 to TRBJ2-1, with TRBD2 matching 12 bases. This CDR3 contains 16 residues. The V gene end was trimmed by 3 bases and the J gene end by 6 bases; junction bases not matched to a gene: 7. Germline CDR1 reads SGDLS; CDR2 reads YYNGEE. The CDR3 region is CASSGLAGGGSNEQFF. CDR3 DNA sequence: TGTGCCAGCAGCGGCCTAGCGGGAGGGGGATCCAATGAGCAGTTCTTC.

This chain uses TRBV28 with TRBJ1-5; the match to TRBD1 covers 7 bases. Losses at the gene ends were 8 bases for V and 2 bases for J; bases not matched to a gene: 12. Germline V CDR1 and CDR2: MDHEN, SYDVKM. CDR3 length: 16 amino acids. This chain's CDR3 is CASAAYRGSGNQPQHF. The DNA of the CDR3 is TGTGCCAGCGCTGCCTACAGGGGATCGGGCAATCAGCCCCAGCATTTT.

The V and J genes are TRBV2 and TRBJ2-7; D possibly corresponds to TRBD1 (6 bases). Per germline, CDR1 SNHLY and CDR2 FYNNEI. The germline V and J ends were trimmed by 10 bases and 5 bases, with 12 bases remaining between them. The length of the CDR3 is 11 residues. The CDR3 nucleotides are TGTGCCACCCTAAACAGGGACGAGCAGTACTTC. Protein product: CATLNRDEQYF.

The chain has TRBV28 and TRBJ1-1, with D maybe TRBD1 (6 bases). Germline assignment: CDR1 MDHEN and CDR2 SYDVKM. Trimming took off 5 bases at V and 6 bases at J, with 10 bases between the two ends. This CDR3 contains 12 residues. Here the CDR3 reads CASSPQGPEAFF. DNA of the CDR3: TGTGCCAGCAGTCCACAGGGCCCTGAAGCTTTCTTT.

This chain uses TRBV12-5 with TRBJ1-1, with D uncertain. Deletions cut 7 bases from V and 2 bases from J, with 11 bases between. The CDR3 extends over 13 amino acids. CDR1 is LGHNT, CDR2 FRNRAP, per germline. CDR3 region: CASASTLNTEAFF. DNA of the CDR3: TGTGCTAGTGCTAGTACACTTAACACTGAAGCTTTCTTT.